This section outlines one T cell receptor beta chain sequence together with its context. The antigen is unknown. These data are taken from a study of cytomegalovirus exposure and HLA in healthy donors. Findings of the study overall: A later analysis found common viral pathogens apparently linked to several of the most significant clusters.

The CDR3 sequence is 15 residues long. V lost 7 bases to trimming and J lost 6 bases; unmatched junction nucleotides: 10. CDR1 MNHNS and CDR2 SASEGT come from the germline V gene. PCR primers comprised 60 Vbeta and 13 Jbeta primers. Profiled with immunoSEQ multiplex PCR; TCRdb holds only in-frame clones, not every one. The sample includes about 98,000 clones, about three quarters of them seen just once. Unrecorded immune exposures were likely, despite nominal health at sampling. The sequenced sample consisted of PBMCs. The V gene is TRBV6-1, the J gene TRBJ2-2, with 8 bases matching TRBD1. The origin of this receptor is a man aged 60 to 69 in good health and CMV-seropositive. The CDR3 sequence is CASIPWTGMAGELFF. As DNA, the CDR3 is TGTGCCAGCATTCCATGGACAGGGATGGCCGGGGAGCTGTTTTTT.